The rows below give T cell receptor beta chains drawn from one sample of a study of shared clonotypes between healthy human individuals. Sequenced by immunoSEQ multiplex PCR; TCRdb stores in-frame clones only, minus some. Among about 2.4 million clones listed, around 94% were seen once. Sequenced material: naive CD4+ T cells sorted from blood. Source of these receptors: a man aged 18 to 30 in good health. Each CDR3 is given with its conserved first and last residue.

v_call: TRBV11-3; j_call: TRBJ1-1; cdr3_aa: CASSSQGYTEAFF
v_call: TRBV6-4; j_call: TRBJ2-1; cdr3_aa: CASSATGGASEQFF
v_call: TRBV28; j_call: TRBJ2-5; cdr3_aa: CASNLTPGKETQYF
v_call: TRBV2; j_call: TRBJ2-5; cdr3_aa: CASSGSAGYQETQYF
v_call: TRBV28; j_call: TRBJ2-7; cdr3_aa: CASRGETGFGSGTYEQYF
v_call: TRBV27; j_call: TRBJ2-2; cdr3_aa: CASSGRTSSTGELFF
v_call: TRBV7-9; j_call: TRBJ1-6; cdr3_aa: CASSLDRGDSPLHF
v_call: TRBV2; j_call: TRBJ2-6; cdr3_aa: CASSLTKTGANVLTF
v_call: TRBV11-2; j_call: TRBJ2-2; cdr3_aa: CASSFLGGSTGELFF
v_call: TRBV6-5; j_call: TRBJ1-1; cdr3_aa: CASSSRQNTEAFF
v_call: TRBV7-9; j_call: TRBJ2-7; cdr3_aa: CASSLAGLKGFEQYF
v_call: TRBV11-2; j_call: TRBJ1-2; cdr3_aa: CASSLAANYGYTF
v_call: TRBV7-9; j_call: TRBJ2-7; cdr3_aa: CASSSTLRDRDSEQYF
v_call: TRBV9; j_call: TRBJ2-7; cdr3_aa: CASSVDGTVYEQYF
v_call: TRBV5-1; j_call: TRBJ2-7; cdr3_aa: CASSLGDGYEQYF
v_call: TRBV12-5; j_call: TRBJ2-7; cdr3_aa: CASAPGTISYEQYF
v_call: TRBV30; j_call: TRBJ2-7; cdr3_aa: CAWSSGNSGKYEQYF
v_call: TRBV6-1; j_call: TRBJ2-7; cdr3_aa: CASSETVRSYEQYF
v_call: TRBV2; j_call: TRBJ1-5; cdr3_aa: CASRIEGGRDQPQHF
v_call: TRBV15; j_call: TRBJ2-7; cdr3_aa: CATSRDRGQGYEQYF
v_call: TRBV6-6; j_call: TRBJ1-1; cdr3_aa: CASSSTLDRMNTEAFF
v_call: TRBV5-1; j_call: TRBJ2-2; cdr3_aa: CASSSGAIIGTGELFF
v_call: TRBV12-5; j_call: TRBJ2-2; cdr3_aa: CASGLVLDRDTGELFF
v_call: TRBV6-6; j_call: TRBJ1-2; cdr3_aa: CASRGGRGRMDYGYTF
v_call: TRBV12-2; j_call: TRBJ2-7; cdr3_aa: CASRLAGGLAGLAYEQYF
v_call: TRBV5-6; j_call: TRBJ2-3; cdr3_aa: CASSLRLAGSTDTQYF
v_call: TRBV11-3; j_call: TRBJ2-5; cdr3_aa: CASSMRVAGGEETQYF
v_call: TRBV18; j_call: TRBJ2-1; cdr3_aa: CASSASGGQGNNEQFF
v_call: TRBV5-1; j_call: TRBJ2-1; cdr3_aa: CASMLAGPQFF
v_call: TRBV5-4; j_call: TRBJ2-6; cdr3_aa: CASSLGITSGVPSGANVLTF
v_call: TRBV27; j_call: TRBJ2-3; cdr3_aa: CASRTTGSDTQYF
v_call: TRBV29-1; j_call: TRBJ1-1; cdr3_aa: CSTKQNTEAFF
v_call: TRBV14; j_call: TRBJ2-5; cdr3_aa: CASSQVGETQYF
v_call: TRBV7-9; j_call: TRBJ2-1; cdr3_aa: CASSPPAPVNEQFF
v_call: TRBV5-4; j_call: TRBJ2-7; cdr3_aa: CASSLMGYEQYF
v_call: TRBV30; j_call: TRBJ1-5; cdr3_aa: CAWSGPSNQPQHF
v_call: TRBV5-1; j_call: TRBJ2-7; cdr3_aa: CASSWGTSGPSGYEQYF
v_call: TRBV19; j_call: TRBJ2-7; cdr3_aa: CASSIQTPRLDSLSFYEQYF
v_call: TRBV5-1; j_call: TRBJ2-7; cdr3_aa: CASSLGQPPYEQYF
v_call: TRBV11-2; j_call: TRBJ2-7; cdr3_aa: CASSLGRAGGIYEQYF
v_call: TRBV5-5; j_call: TRBJ2-7; cdr3_aa: CATSGGPSYEQYF
v_call: TRBV28; j_call: TRBJ1-5; cdr3_aa: CASSLFGGGQPQHF